This TCR beta chain appears in the sequencing data of a study of blood T cell repertoires in COVID-19. At the level of the study: There were acute and convalescent COVID-19 samples, and they came from the United States, Italy and Spain. T cells, B-cell-depleted T cells, or PBMCs supplied cDNA or gDNA.

Original processing notes: For nucleated cells, counts were estimated from reference gene primer amplification. Assay: immunoSEQ multiplex PCR; the TCRdb copy retains only in-frame clones and omits some. V and J calls and clone size are given by that table; D and trimming were obtained from the DNA. The sample comprises approximately 90,000 clones, around 88% of which are singletons, and 0.47% rests with the top ten. Per germline, CDR1 LGHDT and CDR2 YNNKEL (reference sequence). J gave up 5 bases and V 5 bases, and 16 bases lay outside the gene matches. This CDR3 spans 17 amino acids. Material: peripheral blood. This receptor was obtained from a man in his sixties with acute or convalescent COVID-19. The chain combines TRBV3-1 (or the pseudogene TRBV3-2) with TRBJ1-1, with 8 bases matching TRBD1. CDR3 in amino acids: CASSIGQGMSRLTEAFF. The CDR3 nucleotides are TGTGCCAGCAGCATTGGACAGGGTATGAGTCGGTTGACTGAAGCTTTCTTT.